Below are 30 T cell receptor beta chains sequenced from a single sample in a study of T cell repertoires in ileal Crohn's disease. TCRdb keeps only in-frame clones here, not all; method: immunoSEQ multiplex PCR. The data show 4,800 or so clones, more than 75% seen once. Sequencing was carried out using ileal tissue. Receptor source: an adult with Crohn's disease.

This clone was counted only a few times. The genes are TRBV7-9 and TRBJ1-5; D may be TRBD1 (5 bases). The V gene lost 4 bases and the J gene lost 2 bases, with 12 bases spanning the gap. The CDR3 has 15 residues. In germline, CDR1 is SEHNR, CDR2 FQNEAQ (reference sequence). This CDR3 reads CASSWGGTGNQPQHF. The CDR3 DNA is TGTGCCAGCAGCTGGGGGGGAACGGGCAATCAGCCCCAGCATTTT.

The chain recombines TRBV2 with TRBJ1-1, with 8 bases fitting TRBD1. The length of the CDR3 is 14 residues. Germline V gives CDR1 SNHLY, CDR2 FYNNEI. V shed 10 bases, J shed 4 bases, and the junction held 11 bases outside the gene matches. This CDR3 is CATEPQGAGTEAFF. CDR3 nucleotide sequence: TGTGCCACAGAGCCCCAGGGGGCTGGCACTGAAGCTTTCTTT.

The rearrangement links TRBV11-2 to TRBJ2-3; TRBD2 agrees at 7 bases. The J segment lost 4 bases and the V segment lost 5 bases, leaving 6 bases of the junction unmatched. The CDR3 is 14 amino acids. Germline CDR1 is SGHAT and CDR2 is FQNNGV. CDR3 region: CASSPGLESDTQYF. As DNA, the CDR3 is TGTGCCAGCAGCCCCGGACTAGAATCAGATACGCAGTATTTT.

Points on this clone: One end of the junction is discordant with germline, which a read error may explain. The chain links TRBV28 to TRBJ2-7; 8 nucleotides align to TRBD1. Germline assignment: CDR1 MDHEN and CDR2 SYDVKM. CDR3 size: 15 residues. The CDR3 nucleotides are TGTGCCAGCAGAGCGGAAGGCGAGGGGACAGGTGGCCTCCGCTTC. Translation gives CASRAEGEGTGGLRF.

The V call is TRBV19, the J call TRBJ1-5, with a possible D match to TRBD1 (5 bases). The CDR3 is made up of 15 amino acids. With 5 bases removed from V and 0 bases from J, the gap between germline ends came to 11 bases. Germline V CDR1 and CDR2: LNHDA, SQIVND (reference sequence). The CDR3 DNA follows: TGTGCCAGTAGTGCGGGGCTTGGTAGCAATCAGCCCCAGCATTTT. The encoded protein is CASSAGLGSNQPQHF. The entire variable domain, with the rest obtained from reference TRBV19 and TRBJ1-5, is as follows: DGGITQSPKYLFRKEGQNVTLSCEQNLNHDAMYWYRQDPGQGLRLIYYSQIVNDFQKGDIAEGYSVSREKKESFPLTVTSAQKNPTAFYLCASSAGLGSNQPQHFGDGTRLSIL.

The CDR3: CASSLQGPSSGNTIYF. In nucleotides, the CDR3 is TGTGCCAGCAGCTTACAGGGCCCGAGCTCTGGAAACACCATATATTTT. The chain carries TRBV7-3 and TRBJ1-3; tentative D call: TRBD1 (5 bases). CDR3 length equals 16 residues. Germline V gene lookup returns CDR1 SGHTA and CDR2 FQGTGA. V shed 2 bases and J shed 0 bases, with 11 bases lying between them.

This sequence joins TRBV30 and TRBJ1-1, with 7 bases matching TRBD1. The junction had 9 bases not matched to a gene; V was cut back by 5 bases and J by 0 bases. CDR1 is GTSNPN, CDR2 SVGIG, per germline (reference sequence). CDR3 length: 15 residues. Here the CDR3 DNA reads TGTGCCTGGGCAGGGACAGCTACGATGAACACTGAAGCTTTCTTT. Translated, it gives CAWAGTATMNTEAFF.

The genes are TRBV28 and TRBJ2-7; 10 bases are shared with TRBD2. The CDR3 length is 16 residues. The V and J ends lost 7 bases and 2 bases, in that order; junction bases with no gene match: 11. The germline V gene has CDR1 MDHEN and CDR2 SYDVKM. The CDR3 nucleotides are TGTGCCAGCAATAGCCCCCTAGCGGGGGTTCCCTACGAGCAGTACTTC. This sequence encodes CASNSPLAGVPYEQYF.

The chain carries TRBV11-2 and TRBJ2-5, with TRBD2 as a possible D gene (6 bases). This CDR3 contains 14 residues. Deletions cut 6 bases from V and 2 bases from J, with 13 bases between. The germline CDR1 and CDR2 sequences are SGHAT and FQNNGV. As DNA, the CDR3 is TGTGCCAGCAGGCCTCGGGGGATACAAGAGACCCAGTACTTC. Its protein is CASRPRGIQETQYF.

This chain links TRBV29-1 with TRBJ1-2; TRBD1 is a possible D gene (6 bases). CDR1 and CDR2 (germline): SQVTM, ANQGSEA. The CDR3 sequence is 14 residues long. Trimming shortened V by 0 bases and J by 4 bases, and 12 bases separated the two germline ends. CDR3: CSVEDRTEIYGYTF. The CDR3 region has the DNA TGCAGCGTTGAAGATAGGACAGAAATCTATGGCTACACCTTC.

V is TRBV19 and J is TRBJ1-4, with 7 bases matching TRBD1. This CDR3 has 14 residues. Germline CDR1 LNHDA, CDR2 SQIVND (reference sequence). The V gene end was trimmed by 1 base and the J gene end by 6 bases; junction bases not matched to a gene: 2. CDR3 in amino acids: CASSIGDSYEKLFF. The CDR3 nucleotides read TGTGCCAGTAGTATAGGGGACAGCTATGAAAAACTGTTTTTT.

CDR3 protein: CASSLNPGANNEQFF. CDR3 coding DNA: TGCGCCAGCAGCCTTAATCCGGGTGCGAACAATGAGCAGTTCTTC. This sequence joins TRBV5-1 and TRBJ2-1; D ambiguous. The CDR3 covers 15 residues. The germline V gene encodes CDR1 SGHRS and CDR2 YFSETQ. V was clipped by 4 bases and J by 5 bases, with 16 bases between them. Full variable domain (outside the CDR3, taken from reference TRBV5-1 and TRBJ2-1): KAGVTQTPRYLIKTRGQQVTLSCSPISGHRSVSWYQQTPGQGLQFLFEYFSETQRNKGNFPGRFSGRQFSNSRSEMNVSTLELGDSALYLCASSLNPGANNEQFFGPGTRLTVL.

In this sample, this clone turned up once. J is TRBJ1-1 and V is TRBV15; D might be TRBD1 (5 bases). In germline, CDR1 is LNHNV, CDR2 YYDKDF (reference sequence). CDR3 size: 12 residues. Trimming shortened V by 5 bases and J by 5 bases, and 9 bases separated the two germline ends. The CDR3 DNA reads as TGTGCCACCAGCTCCGGGGGGACTGAAGCTTTCTTT. Its translation is CATSSGGTEAFF.

This rearrangement joins TRBV27 to TRBJ1-1; D unclear. The germline V gene encodes CDR1 MNHEY and CDR2 SMNVEV (reference sequence). The length of the CDR3 is 13 residues. The CDR3 loop reads CARGPAMNTEAFF. The CDR3 coding sequence is TGTGCTCGCGGCCCGGCGATGAACACTGAAGCTTTCTTT.

V usage is TRBV5-1 and J usage is TRBJ2-7; the match to TRBD2 covers 13 bases. Germline-derived CDR1 and CDR2 are SGHRS and YFSETQ. Unmatched junction bases numbered 3, after V lost 4 bases and J lost 2 bases. The CDR3 runs 15 residues. In DNA, the CDR3 is TGCGCCAGCAGCAAACTAGCGGGGGGGACCTACGAGCAGTACTTC. Residues: CASSKLAGGTYEQYF.

The chain is built from TRBV27 and TRBJ1-4; 8 bases agree with TRBD1. The CDR3 length is 17 residues. CDR1 and CDR2 (germline): MNHEY, SMNVEV (reference sequence). Trimming at V came to 2 bases and at J to 2 bases, leaving 7 bases not matched to a gene. The CDR3 here is CASSLGGRGRTNEKLFF. Written as DNA, the CDR3 is TGTGCCAGCAGTTTAGGTGGCAGGGGGCGGACTAATGAAAAACTGTTTTTT.

This clone came up once. The chain has TRBV7-2 and TRBJ2-7; D gene uncertain. Germline V lookup: CDR1 SGHTA, CDR2 FQGNSA. This CDR3 has 14 amino acids. The germline V and J ends were trimmed by 4 bases and 2 bases, with 12 bases remaining between them. CDR3: CASSSFDGAYEQYF. The CDR3 DNA reads TGTGCCAGCAGCTCTTTCGACGGAGCCTACGAGCAGTACTTC. The variable domain in full, completed from reference TRBV7-2 and TRBJ2-7, reads GAGVSQSPSNKVTEKGKDVELRCDPISGHTALYWYRQSLGQGLEFLIYFQGNSAPDKSGLPSDRFSAERTGGSVSTLTIQRTQQEDSAVYLCASSSFDGAYEQYFGPGTRLTVT.

This clone was observed a few times. The V gene is TRBV28, the J gene TRBJ2-5; TRBD2 might be the D (7 bases). This CDR3 is built from 12 residues. With 7 bases removed from V and 7 bases from J, the gap between germline ends came to 13 bases. Germline V gene data show CDR1 as MDHEN and CDR2 as SYDVKM. CDR3 sequence: CASTGQRGTQYF. DNA of the CDR3: TGTGCCAGCACTGGACAGCGGGGGACCCAGTACTTC.

Written as DNA, the CDR3 is TGTGCCAGCAGCGTGCAGGGGAAGGACACAGATACGCAGTATTTT. Translating gives CASSVQGKDTDTQYF. The chain carries TRBV9 and TRBJ2-3; TRBD1 might be the D (6 bases). There are 15 residues in the CDR3. The germline gives CDR1 SGDLS, CDR2 YYNGEE. V lost 2 bases and J 2 bases, leaving 12 bases between the germline ends.

This chain connects TRBV2 to TRBJ1-5; 7 nucleotides agree with TRBD1. Germline lookup yields CDR1 SNHLY and CDR2 FYNNEI. CDR3 size: 13 residues. V dropped 8 bases and J dropped 2; count of bases not matched to a gene: 3. The CDR3 protein is CASATGGNQPQHF. CDR3 sequence (DNA): TGTGCCAGCGCCACAGGGGGCAATCAGCCCCAGCATTTT.

Only one count was recorded for this clone. The chain has TRBV6-5 and TRBJ1-6, with D tentatively TRBD1 (5 bases). Germline CDR1 MNHEY, CDR2 SVGAGI. CDR3 length: 14 residues. V was cut by 5 bases and J by 9 bases, with 14 bases left in between. CDR3: CASSDQGYFSPLHF. The CDR3 bases are TGTGCCAGCAGTGATCAGGGCTATTTTTCACCCCTCCACTTT.

The chain carries TRBV27 and TRBJ2-5; D is perhaps TRBD1 (5 bases). The germline CDR1 and CDR2 sequences are MNHEY and SMNVEV (reference sequence). The CDR3 covers 17 residues. V shed 6 bases and J shed 0 bases, with 20 bases lying between them. The CDR3 reads CASRPRGRSKDQETQYF. The CDR3 DNA sequence: TGTGCCAGCAGACCTAGGGGCAGGAGTAAGGACCAAGAGACCCAGTACTTC.

This clone was counted once. This sequence joins TRBV2 and TRBJ1-5, with a weak D call TRBD1 (6 bases). There are 15 residues in the CDR3. The germline V gene has CDR1 SNHLY and CDR2 FYNNEI. Trimming took 7 bases from V and 4 from J, leaving 17 bases between them. The CDR3 coding sequence is TGTGCCAGCAAGGTTACCGACAGGCCGAATCAGCCCCAGCATTTT. Translated, it gives CASKVTDRPNQPQHF.

This CDR3 is CSVSRGIDEQFF. The DNA for the CDR3 is TGCAGCGTAAGCAGGGGGATAGATGAGCAGTTCTTC. V gene TRBV29-1 combines with J gene TRBJ2-1, with 7 bases fitting TRBD1. Germline lookup yields CDR1 SQVTM and CDR2 ANQGSEA. V shed 6 bases and J 8 bases; nucleotides not matched to a gene: 7. The length of the CDR3 is 12 residues.

The chain employs TRBV6-1 and TRBJ1-1, with D perhaps TRBD1 (5 bases). CDR1 is MNHNS, CDR2 SASEGT, per germline. The CDR3 contains 13 residues. Trimming took off 8 bases at V and 0 bases at J, with 10 bases between the two ends. CDR3 region: CASAWGVNTEAFF. Written as DNA, the CDR3 is TGTGCCAGCGCCTGGGGGGTGAACACTGAAGCTTTCTTT.

This clone showed up just once. V and J are TRBV5-1 and TRBJ2-7; the D gene is possibly TRBD1 (5 bases). Trimming cost V 0 bases and J 3 bases, with 13 bases left between them. Germline CDR1 and CDR2: SGHRS and YFSETQ. This CDR3 region has 15 residues. The CDR3 nucleotides are TGCGCCAGCAGCTTGGAGGGGCAGGCGTACTACGAGCAGTACTTC. This codes for CASSLEGQAYYEQYF. The variable domain in full, with the rest retrieved from reference TRBV5-1 and TRBJ2-7, is KAGVTQTPRYLIKTRGQQVTLSCSPISGHRSVSWYQQTPGQGLQFLFEYFSETQRNKGNFPGRFSGRQFSNSRSEMNVSTLELGDSALYLCASSLEGQAYYEQYFGPGTRLTVT.

In nucleotides, the CDR3 is TGTGCCAGCAGCTTGACCATGGACAGGGCTGAAGCTTTCTTT. The encoded protein is CASSLTMDRAEAFF. This chain joins TRBV5-5 and TRBJ1-1; TRBD1 matches 8 bases. The V and J ends lost 1 base and 6 bases, in that order; junction bases with no gene match: 5. CDR3 length equals 14 residues. In germline, CDR1 is SGHKS, CDR2 YYEKEE (reference sequence).

V gene TRBV14 combines with J gene TRBJ1-1, with D possibly TRBD1 on 6 matching bases. Looked up from germline, CDR1 is SGHDN and CDR2 is FVKESK. The CDR3 length is 15 residues. Trimming shortened V by 2 bases and J by 1 base, and 11 bases separated the two germline ends. Here the CDR3 DNA reads TGTGCCAGCAGCCAACGACAGGTTAGGAACACTGAAGCTTTCTTT. Its protein product is CASSQRQVRNTEAFF.

V usage is TRBV5-1 and J usage is TRBJ1-3, with a possible D match to TRBD1 (6 bases). V was pared by 4 bases and J by 4 bases, with 12 bases between. The CDR3 consists of 14 residues. Looked up from germline, CDR1 is SGHRS and CDR2 is YFSETQ. CDR3 nucleotide sequence: TGCGCCAGCAGCCATGGGGACATCGGAAACACCATATATTTT. It encodes CASSHGDIGNTIYF.

This chain connects TRBV7-2 to TRBJ2-1; the D gene is possibly TRBD1 (6 bases). Between the trimmed V and J ends, which lost 5 bases and 8 bases, there was a span of 13 bases. This CDR3 comprises 13 residues. Germline loops: CDR1 SGHTA, CDR2 FQGNSA. The CDR3, as DNA: TGTGCCAGCAGCCCGAAACAGGGATATGAGCAGTTCTTC. It yields the protein CASSPKQGYEQFF.